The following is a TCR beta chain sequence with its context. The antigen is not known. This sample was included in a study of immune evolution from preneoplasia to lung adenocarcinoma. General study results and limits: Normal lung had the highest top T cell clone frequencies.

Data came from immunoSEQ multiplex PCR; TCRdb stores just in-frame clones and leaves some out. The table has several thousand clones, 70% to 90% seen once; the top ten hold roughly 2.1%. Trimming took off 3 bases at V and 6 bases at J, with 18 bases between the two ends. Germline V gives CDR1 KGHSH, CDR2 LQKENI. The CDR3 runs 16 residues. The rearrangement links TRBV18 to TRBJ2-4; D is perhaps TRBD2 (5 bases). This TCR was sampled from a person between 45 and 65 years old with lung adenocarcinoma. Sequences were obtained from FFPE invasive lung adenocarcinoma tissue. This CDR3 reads CASSPNDRGPINIQYF. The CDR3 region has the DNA TGTGCCAGCTCACCCAATGATCGAGGGCCGATAAACATTCAGTACTTC.